The 8 T cell receptor beta chains reported below all come from one sample, sequenced in a study of T cell responses to AZD1222 COVID-19 vaccine. Sequenced by immunoSEQ multiplex PCR; TCRdb stores in-frame clones only, minus some. Here the sample spans about 150,000 clones, approximately 90% being singletons. This sample comprised peripheral blood, obtained after recovery from COVID-19. These receptors were obtained from an adult who had recovered from COVID-19.

This chain uses TRBV5-4 with TRBJ2-7; 8 bases are a match to TRBD1. V shed 4 bases, J shed 5 bases, and the junction held 8 bases outside the gene matches. The CDR3 covers 14 residues. Germline CDR1 is SGHNT and CDR2 is YYREEE (reference sequence). The DNA for the CDR3 is TGTGCCAGCAGCCGTCCGGGACAGGAGGACGAGCAGTACTTC. This codes for CASSRPGQEDEQYF.

V and J are TRBV27 and TRBJ2-3; 10 positions match TRBD2. Germline V gene sequence: CDR1 MNHEY, CDR2 SMNVEV (reference sequence). V lost 4 bases to trimming and J lost 3 bases; unmatched junction nucleotides: 7. The CDR3 loop spans 16 amino acids. CDR3 sequence: CASSSTLAGSTDTQYF. CDR3 coding DNA: TGTGCCAGCAGTTCCACACTAGCGGGGAGTACAGATACGCAGTATTTT.

The chain employs TRBV27 and TRBJ1-2; D is perhaps TRBD1 (5 bases). CDR1 is MNHEY, CDR2 SMNVEV, per germline (reference sequence). The CDR3 has 12 amino acids. The V gene lost 7 bases and the J gene lost 5 bases, with 11 bases spanning the gap. The CDR3, as DNA: TGTGCCAGCACTATCGGGGGGTATGGCTACACCTTC. This encodes CASTIGGYGYTF.

V and J are TRBV7-2 and TRBJ1-1, with D unclear. Deletions cut 5 bases from V and 4 bases from J, with 11 bases between. CDR1 SGHTA and CDR2 FQGNSA come from the germline V gene. This CDR3 comprises 13 residues. In DNA, the CDR3 is TGTGCCAGCAGCGAGGCTTATGGCACTGAAGCTTTCTTT. Amino acid sequence: CASSEAYGTEAFF. Complete variable domain (other parts from reference TRBV7-2 and TRBJ1-1): GAGVSQSPSNKVTEKGKDVELRCDPISGHTALYWYRQSLGQGLEFLIYFQGNSAPDKSGLPSDRFSAERTGGSVSTLTIQRTQQEDSAVYLCASSEAYGTEAFFGQGTRLTVV.

The rearrangement uses TRBV9 and TRBJ1-4; 7 bases agree with TRBD1. Germline assignment: CDR1 SGDLS and CDR2 YYNGEE. Trimming cost V 1 base and J 5 bases; bases outside gene matches: 5. This CDR3 is 15 amino acids long. CDR3 sequence (DNA): TGTGCCAGCAGCGTATCTGGCAGGGGGAATGAAAAACTGTTTTTT. This translates into CASSVSGRGNEKLFF. Together with reference TRBV9 and TRBJ1-4, the CDR3 gives the full variable domain: DSGVTQTPKHLITATGQRVTLRCSPRSGDLSVYWYQQSLDQGLQFLIQYYNGEERAKGNILERFSAQQFPDLHSELNLSSLELGDSALYFCASSVSGRGNEKLFFGSGTQLSVL.

This CDR3 is CASSEKGTYNSPLHF. The CDR3, as DNA: TGCGCCAGCAGTGAGAAGGGCACCTATAATTCACCCCTCCACTTT. The rearrangement links TRBV10-2 to TRBJ1-6; D is undetermined. Trimming took 2 bases from V and 2 from J, leaving 7 bases between them. The CDR3 spans 15 residues. Germline loops: CDR1 WSHSY, CDR2 SAAADI.

This chain connects TRBV11-2 to TRBJ2-7, with D perhaps TRBD2 (5 bases). Deletions cut 5 bases from V and 0 bases from J, with 17 bases between. Germline lookup yields CDR1 SGHAT and CDR2 FQNNGV. The CDR3 is 16 amino acids. The CDR3 spells CASSVTLSGSSYEQYF. The CDR3 DNA follows: TGTGCCAGCAGCGTAACTTTGAGCGGCAGCTCCTACGAGCAGTACTTC.

CDR3 loop: CASSPSQGAHSPLHF. The CDR3 DNA follows: TGTGCCAGCAGTCCTAGCCAGGGGGCGCATTCACCCCTCCACTTT. V is TRBV7-2 and J is TRBJ1-6; 8 positions match TRBD1. The CDR3 sequence is 15 residues long. From germline, CDR1 is SGHTA and CDR2 FQGNSA. Germline trimming cut 6 bases from V and 8 bases from J; bases unmatched to any gene: 9.